This is a list of T cell receptor beta chains from one sample in a study of blood T cell repertoires in COVID-19. The data were produced by immunoSEQ multiplex PCR, yet TCRdb's version contains in-frame clones alone and is incomplete. This table has approximately 140,000 clones, around nine tenths appearing once. The sequencing input was peripheral blood. Every receptor here comes from a human donor in a cohort sampled during active COVID-19. Each CDR3 is given with its conserved first and last residue. A D gene is named only where the DNA matches it firmly. Rows give clone size only sometimes, using once, few, many, or a class for an expanded clone.

j_call v_call d_call clone_size cdr3_aa cdr3_nt
TRBJ1-6 TRBV4-3 NA NA CASSQGGLARSPLHF TGCGCCAGCAGCCAAGGCGGACTGGCGCGATCACCCCTCCACTTT
TRBJ1-4 TRBV29-1 NA NA CSVESDGGEKLFF TGCAGCGTTGAATCAGACGGAGGGGAAAAACTGTTTTTT
TRBJ2-1 TRBV4-2 NA few CASSLIGGFDEQFF TGTGCCAGCAGCCTAATTGGGGGGTTCGATGAGCAGTTCTTC
TRBJ2-2 TRBV9 NA few CASSVELVGSTGELFF TGTGCCAGCAGCGTAGAGCTGGTGGGGAGCACCGGGGAGCTGTTTTTT
TRBJ2-7 TRBV19 TRBD1 NA CASSIPDRDEQYF TGTGCCAGTAGTATTCCCGACAGGGACGAGCAGTACTTC
TRBJ2-4 TRBV19 NA NA CASASGTSQNIQYF TGTGCCAGCGCTTCGGGGACATCCCAAAACATTCAGTACTTC
TRBJ2-5 TRBV7-2 NA NA CASSLDREETQYF TGTGCCAGCAGCTTAGATCGTGAGGAGACCCAGTACTTC
TRBJ1-5 TRBV24-1 NA few CATSQSAGSNQPQHF TGTGCCACCAGTCAATCAGCAGGGTCCAATCAGCCCCAGCATTTT
TRBJ2-7 TRBV5-1 TRBD2 NA CASSPGLAGGTEQYF TGCGCCAGCAGCCCGGGACTAGCGGGAGGGACCGAGCAGTACTTC
TRBJ1-5 TRBV20-1 NA once CSASLNLGANQPQHF TGCAGTGCTAGTCTCAATCTAGGTGCGAATCAGCCCCAGCATTTT
TRBJ2-2 TRBV11-3 NA NA CASSFSYTGELFF TGTGCCAGCAGCTTCTCCTACACCGGGGAGCTGTTTTTT
TRBJ1-5 TRBV6-6 NA few CASMSGNQPQHF TGTGCCAGCATGAGTGGCAATCAGCCCCAGCATTTT
TRBJ2-5 TRBV12-3/TRBV12-4 NA NA CASSFSGGETQYF TGTGCCAGCAGCTTCTCTGGGGGGGAGACCCAGTACTTC
TRBJ2-2 TRBV3-1/TRBV3-2 TRBD2 NA CASSHRTSGLTGELFF TGTGCCAGCAGCCACAGGACTAGCGGCCTCACCGGGGAGCTGTTTTTT
TRBJ2-1 TRBV7-6 TRBD2 NA CASSLERLAGGEEQFF TGTGCCAGCAGCTTAGAAAGACTAGCGGGGGGGGAAGAGCAGTTCTTC
TRBJ2-7 TRBV18 TRBD2 NA CASSGGASGTHEQYF TGTGCCAGCTCAGGGGGTGCTAGCGGGACCCACGAGCAGTACTTC
TRBJ2-3 TRBV7-9 TRBD1 NA CASSLGGTDITDTQYF TGTGCCAGCAGCTTAGGGGGGACAGACATCACAGATACGCAGTATTTT
TRBJ2-1 TRBV5-6 TRBD2 once CASSSSGGESYNEQFF TGTGCCAGCAGCTCAAGCGGGGGGGAGTCCTACAATGAGCAGTTCTTC
TRBJ2-1 TRBV20-1 TRBD2 NA CSASKASGSVGTYNEQFF TGCAGTGCTAGTAAGGCTAGCGGGAGTGTGGGGACCTACAATGAGCAGTTCTTC
TRBJ1-4 TRBV14 TRBD1 once CASSQARTGGKLFF TGTGCCAGCAGCCAAGCCAGGACAGGGGGTAAACTGTTTTTT
TRBJ2-2 TRBV7-2 TRBD2 NA CASSLARGAGELFF TGTGCCAGCAGCTTAGCGCGGGGGGCCGGGGAGCTGTTTTTT
TRBJ2-7 TRBV4-2 TRBD2 NA CASSQGGYDPSGNEQYF TGTGCCAGCAGCCAAGGTGGATATGATCCTAGCGGGAACGAGCAGTACTTC
TRBJ1-1 TRBV6-4 NA NA CASSDRAGNTEAFF TGTGCCAGCAGTGATCGGGCGGGTAACACTGAAGCTTTCTTT
TRBJ1-2 TRBV5-1 TRBD1 once CASSFDRGSYGYTF TGCGCCAGCAGCTTTGACAGGGGATCTTATGGCTACACCTTC
TRBJ1-5 TRBV19 NA NA CASSMGGVIYQPQHF TGTGCCAGTAGTATGGGGGGGGTGATATATCAGCCCCAGCATTTT
TRBJ1-2 TRBV19 NA few CASRGGGPLYGYTF TGTGCCAGTAGAGGCGGAGGGCCCCTCTATGGCTACACCTTC
TRBJ1-2 TRBV5-8 NA NA CASSLRRGSGYGYTF TGTGCCAGCAGCTTGCGCAGGGGATCGGGCTATGGCTACACCTTC
TRBJ1-4 TRBV6-6 TRBD1 NA CASSGQGANEKLFF TGTGCCAGCAGTGGACAGGGGGCTAATGAAAAACTGTTTTTT
TRBJ2-1 TRBV24-1 TRBD2 NA CATSGLAGDEQFF TGTGCCACCAGTGGGCTAGCGGGAGATGAGCAGTTCTTC
TRBJ2-7 TRBV6-6 TRBD1 NA CASSYPHGQDFYEQYF TGTGCCAGCAGTTACCCACACGGACAGGATTTCTACGAGCAGTACTTC
TRBJ2-4 TRBV27 NA NA CASSRSPPSGVLAKNIQYF TGTGCCAGCAGTCGATCCCCTCCTTCAGGGGTGTTGGCCAAAAACATTCAGTACTTC
TRBJ2-1 TRBV20-1 TRBD2 NA CSASRGGAGEQFF TGCAGTGCTAGTCGCGGGGGGGCGGGTGAGCAGTTCTTC
TRBJ2-1 TRBV30 TRBD1 NA CAWRAGTGALRSYNEQFF TGTGCCTGGAGGGCAGGGACAGGGGCGTTGAGGTCCTACAATGAGCAGTTCTTC
TRBJ2-7 TRBV9 NA NA CASSEGASTYEQYF TGTGCCAGCAGCGAGGGAGCATCTACCTACGAGCAGTACTTC
TRBJ2-3 TRBV18 TRBD2 NA CASSRAPSGGTDTQYF TGTGCCAGCTCACGCGCCCCTAGCGGCGGCACAGATACGCAGTATTTT
TRBJ2-1 TRBV24-1 TRBD2 once CATGGLAGDSSEQFF TGTGCCACCGGGGGGTTAGCGGGAGACAGTAGTGAGCAGTTCTTC
TRBJ2-3 TRBV6-2/TRBV6-3 NA NA CASSYRAGKSTDTQYF TGTGCCAGCAGTTACCGGGCGGGAAAGAGCACAGATACGCAGTATTTT
TRBJ2-7 TRBV30 TRBD2 NA CAWSAPLTGTSGGAYEQYF TGTGCCTGGAGTGCTCCGTTGACCGGGACTAGCGGGGGGGCATACGAGCAGTACTTC
TRBJ2-7 TRBV20-1 NA few CSAYLQEKQYF TGCAGTGCTTATTTACAGGAAAAGCAGTACTTC